These T cell receptor beta chains were read from a single sample in a study of T cell responses to AZD1222 COVID-19 vaccine. Sequenced by immunoSEQ multiplex PCR; TCRdb stores in-frame clones only, minus some. The sample includes some 120,000 clones, 86% of them seen just once. The source was peripheral blood, collected on day 0 of AZD1222 vaccination. The receptors come from an adult in good health. The CDR3 runs from the conserved cysteine through the conserved F or W. The order of the fields is V gene, J gene, D gene, clone size, CDR3 protein, CDR3 DNA. D genes are given only for firm matches. Size is omitted from some rows. Given values are once, few, many or a class for expanded clones.

V gene: TRBV9; J gene: TRBJ2-6; D gene: -; clone size: -; CDR3 protein: CASSTSGANVLTF; CDR3 DNA: TGTGCCAGCAGCACCTCTGGGGCCAACGTCCTGACTTTC
V gene: TRBV7-2; J gene: TRBJ2-1; D gene: -; clone size: -; CDR3 protein: CASSLDLGTGEQFF; CDR3 DNA: TGTGCCAGCAGCTTAGATTTAGGGACGGGGGAGCAGTTCTTC
V gene: TRBV29-1; J gene: TRBJ2-1; D gene: -; clone size: -; CDR3 protein: CSVVPYNEQFF; CDR3 DNA: TGCAGCGTTGTTCCCTACAATGAGCAGTTCTTC
V gene: TRBV6-5; J gene: TRBJ2-7; D gene: TRBD2; clone size: -; CDR3 protein: CATIPRRGGRHEQYF; CDR3 DNA: TGTGCCACCATACCGAGGCGGGGGGGCCGACACGAGCAGTACTTC
V gene: TRBV15; J gene: TRBJ1-5; D gene: -; clone size: -; CDR3 protein: CATSRDMGGNQPQHF; CDR3 DNA: TGTGCCACCAGCAGAGATATGGGTGGGAATCAGCCCCAGCATTTT
V gene: TRBV5-1; J gene: TRBJ1-6; D gene: -; clone size: -; CDR3 protein: CASSLGSGGANSPLHF; CDR3 DNA: TGCGCCAGCAGCTTGGGGTCCGGGGGAGCGAATTCACCCCTCCACTTT
V gene: TRBV5-8; J gene: TRBJ2-1; D gene: TRBD2; clone size: -; CDR3 protein: CASSRGTSGAYNEQFF; CDR3 DNA: TGTGCCAGCAGCCGCGGGACTAGCGGGGCGTACAATGAGCAGTTCTTC
V gene: TRBV20-1; J gene: TRBJ2-2; D gene: -; clone size: once; CDR3 protein: CGGTGELFF; CDR3 DNA: TGCGGGGGAACCGGGGAGCTGTTTTTT
V gene: TRBV29-1; J gene: TRBJ2-1; D gene: -; clone size: -; CDR3 protein: CSVEEAGGGEQFF; CDR3 DNA: TGCAGCGTTGAAGAGGCAGGGGGAGGTGAGCAGTTCTTC
V gene: TRBV28; J gene: TRBJ1-5; D gene: -; clone size: -; CDR3 protein: CASSLTGTRQPQHF; CDR3 DNA: TGTGCCAGCAGCCTTACAGGGACTCGACAGCCCCAGCATTTT
V gene: TRBV28; J gene: TRBJ2-5; D gene: TRBD2; clone size: -; CDR3 protein: CASSPLAGASQETQYF; CDR3 DNA: TGTGCCAGCAGTCCACTAGCGGGAGCTTCCCAGGAGACCCAGTACTTC
V gene: TRBV5-1; J gene: TRBJ2-5; D gene: -; clone size: -; CDR3 protein: CASSLVGGRTRETQYF; CDR3 DNA: TGCGCCAGCAGCTTGGTGGGAGGTCGCACACGAGAGACCCAGTACTTC
V gene: TRBV24-1; J gene: TRBJ2-1; D gene: TRBD1; clone size: -; CDR3 protein: CATSGPGQGATSGKLHGQFF; CDR3 DNA: TGTGCCACCAGTGGCCCGGGACAGGGGGCTACTAGCGGGAAATTACATGGGCAGTTCTTC
V gene: TRBV5-4; J gene: TRBJ2-3; D gene: TRBD1; clone size: -; CDR3 protein: CASSWGGQGARADTQYF; CDR3 DNA: TGTGCCAGCAGCTGGGGTGGGCAGGGGGCACGGGCAGATACGCAGTATTTT
V gene: TRBV28; J gene: TRBJ2-1; D gene: TRBD2; clone size: -; CDR3 protein: CASTRFAGGQFF; CDR3 DNA: TGTGCCAGCACCAGGTTCGCGGGGGGGCAGTTCTTC
V gene: TRBV2; J gene: TRBJ2-7; D gene: TRBD1; clone size: -; CDR3 protein: CASSAGQVSYEQYF; CDR3 DNA: TGTGCCAGCAGTGCGGGACAGGTATCCTACGAGCAGTACTTC
V gene: TRBV6-5; J gene: TRBJ2-3; D gene: -; clone size: -; CDR3 protein: CASVLADTQYF; CDR3 DNA: TGTGCCAGCGTCCTGGCCGATACGCAGTATTTT
V gene: TRBV4-3; J gene: TRBJ2-7; D gene: -; clone size: once; CDR3 protein: CASSQDSRSNYEQYF; CDR3 DNA: TGCGCCAGCAGCCAAGACTCCAGGTCCAACTACGAGCAGTACTTC
V gene: TRBV11-3; J gene: TRBJ2-2; D gene: TRBD1; clone size: -; CDR3 protein: CASSHGQGMTGELFF; CDR3 DNA: TGTGCCAGCAGCCACGGACAGGGAATGACCGGGGAGCTGTTTTTT
V gene: TRBV7-9; J gene: TRBJ1-5; D gene: -; clone size: -; CDR3 protein: CASSLGGPNQPQHF; CDR3 DNA: TGTGCCAGCAGCTTAGGGGGGCCCAATCAGCCCCAGCATTTT
V gene: TRBV5-1; J gene: TRBJ1-1; D gene: -; clone size: -; CDR3 protein: CASSSTTQGTEAFF; CDR3 DNA: TGCGCCAGCAGCTCTACAACCCAGGGGACTGAAGCTTTCTTT
V gene: TRBV30; J gene: TRBJ2-7; D gene: -; clone size: -; CDR3 protein: CAWSTGSTTHEQYF; CDR3 DNA: TGTGCCTGGAGTACGGGATCCACGACCCACGAGCAGTACTTC
V gene: TRBV7-2; J gene: TRBJ1-1; D gene: TRBD1; clone size: -; CDR3 protein: CASSKGQTHTEAFF; CDR3 DNA: TGTGCCAGCAGCAAGGGACAGACCCACACTGAAGCTTTCTTT
V gene: TRBV29-1; J gene: TRBJ2-7; D gene: TRBD2; clone size: -; CDR3 protein: CSVEGLAGGRDEQYF; CDR3 DNA: TGCAGCGTTGAAGGTTTGGCGGGGGGGCGGGACGAGCAGTACTTC
V gene: TRBV5-1; J gene: TRBJ1-2; D gene: -; clone size: -; CDR3 protein: CASSLGSRYGYTF; CDR3 DNA: TGCGCCAGCAGCTTGGGATCCCGCTATGGCTACACCTTC
V gene: TRBV5-4; J gene: TRBJ2-2; D gene: -; clone size: -; CDR3 protein: CASSLQQGTGELFF; CDR3 DNA: TGTGCCAGCAGCTTGCAACAGGGAACCGGGGAGCTGTTTTTT
V gene: TRBV5-5; J gene: TRBJ1-2; D gene: -; clone size: -; CDR3 protein: CASSLDGYYGYTF; CDR3 DNA: TGTGCCAGCAGCTTGGACGGCTACTATGGCTACACCTTC
V gene: TRBV10-3; J gene: TRBJ1-6; D gene: -; clone size: -; CDR3 protein: CAISVADRSSPLHF; CDR3 DNA: TGTGCCATCAGTGTCGCGGACAGAAGTTCACCCCTCCACTTT
V gene: TRBV28; J gene: TRBJ1-3; D gene: -; clone size: -; CDR3 protein: CASSLRGQGNTIYF; CDR3 DNA: TGTGCCAGCAGTTTAAGAGGACAGGGAAACACCATATATTTT
V gene: TRBV10-1; J gene: TRBJ1-4; D gene: TRBD1; clone size: -; CDR3 protein: CASSDGTGVEKLFF; CDR3 DNA: TGCGCCAGCAGTGACGGTACAGGGGTCGAAAAACTGTTTTTT
V gene: TRBV3-1/TRBV3-2; J gene: TRBJ2-2; D gene: -; clone size: -; CDR3 protein: CASSQEGGTGELFF; CDR3 DNA: TGTGCCAGCAGCCAAGAAGGGGGCACCGGGGAGCTGTTTTTT
V gene: TRBV7-2; J gene: TRBJ1-4; D gene: -; clone size: -; CDR3 protein: CASRHSGRDGVEKLFF; CDR3 DNA: TGTGCCAGCAGGCATAGTGGCCGGGACGGTGTTGAAAAACTGTTTTTT
V gene: TRBV5-4; J gene: TRBJ1-3; D gene: TRBD1; clone size: -; CDR3 protein: CASSAGPGGAGNTIYF; CDR3 DNA: TGTGCCAGCAGCGCAGGGCCAGGGGGAGCTGGAAACACCATATATTTT
V gene: TRBV3-1/TRBV3-2; J gene: TRBJ1-3; D gene: -; clone size: -; CDR3 protein: CASSPRGGGNTIYF; CDR3 DNA: TGTGCCAGCAGCCCGCGAGGGGGAGGAAACACCATATATTTT
V gene: TRBV7-2; J gene: TRBJ1-4; D gene: -; clone size: -; CDR3 protein: CASSPQTGAGEKLFF; CDR3 DNA: TGTGCCAGCAGCCCCCAGACAGGAGCTGGGGAAAAACTGTTTTTT
V gene: TRBV10-3; J gene: TRBJ2-1; D gene: TRBD2; clone size: -; CDR3 protein: CAISGLAGGLYNEQFF; CDR3 DNA: TGTGCCATCAGTGGGCTAGCGGGAGGACTTTACAATGAGCAGTTCTTC
V gene: TRBV25-1; J gene: TRBJ2-7; D gene: TRBD1; clone size: once; CDR3 protein: CASSDLDRGAYSYEQYF; CDR3 DNA: TGTGCCAGCAGTGACCTGGACAGGGGGGCCTACTCCTACGAGCAGTACTTC
V gene: TRBV5-1; J gene: TRBJ2-3; D gene: -; clone size: -; CDR3 protein: CASSFADTQYF; CDR3 DNA: TGCGCCAGCAGCTTCGCAGATACGCAGTATTTT
V gene: TRBV6-1; J gene: TRBJ2-1; D gene: -; clone size: -; CDR3 protein: CASSETYNEQFF; CDR3 DNA: TGTGCCAGCAGTGAAACCTACAATGAGCAGTTCTTC
V gene: TRBV5-1; J gene: TRBJ1-3; D gene: -; clone size: -; CDR3 protein: CASTTFTGNTIYF; CDR3 DNA: TGCGCCAGCACCACATTTACTGGAAACACCATATATTTT
V gene: TRBV15; J gene: TRBJ1-2; D gene: -; clone size: -; CDR3 protein: CATTQDLANYGYTF; CDR3 DNA: TGTGCCACCACCCAGGATCTGGCTAACTATGGCTACACCTTC
V gene: TRBV3-1/TRBV3-2; J gene: TRBJ2-3; D gene: TRBD2; clone size: -; CDR3 protein: CASSQGTSSGSTDTQYF; CDR3 DNA: TGTGCCAGCAGCCAAGGGACCTCTAGCGGCTCCACAGATACGCAGTATTTT
V gene: TRBV5-1; J gene: TRBJ1-6; D gene: TRBD1; clone size: few; CDR3 protein: CASSLVSLDRGYNSPLHF; CDR3 DNA: TGCGCCAGCAGCTTGGTTTCCCTGGACAGGGGGTATAATTCACCCCTCCACTTT
V gene: TRBV5-6; J gene: TRBJ1-5; D gene: -; clone size: -; CDR3 protein: CASSSRGPYSNQPQHF; CDR3 DNA: TGTGCCAGCAGCTCCCGTGGACCCTATAGCAATCAGCCCCAGCATTTT
V gene: TRBV18; J gene: TRBJ2-7; D gene: -; clone size: -; CDR3 protein: CASSPPPQGAHEQYF; CDR3 DNA: TGTGCCAGCTCACCACCCCCACAGGGTGCCCACGAGCAGTACTTC
V gene: TRBV6-5; J gene: TRBJ2-2; D gene: TRBD2; clone size: -; CDR3 protein: CASSRGLGSTGELFF; CDR3 DNA: TGTGCCAGCAGCCGGGGACTAGGTTCCACCGGGGAGCTGTTTTTT
V gene: TRBV15; J gene: TRBJ2-7; D gene: TRBD1; clone size: -; CDR3 protein: CATSSTGTEAYEQYF; CDR3 DNA: TGTGCCACCAGCAGCACCGGGACAGAAGCCTACGAGCAGTACTTC
V gene: TRBV10-3; J gene: TRBJ1-1; D gene: TRBD1; clone size: -; CDR3 protein: CAISESDRAAFF; CDR3 DNA: TGTGCCATCAGTGAGTCGGACAGGGCTGCTTTCTTT
V gene: TRBV11-3; J gene: TRBJ2-1; D gene: -; clone size: -; CDR3 protein: CASSLDSYNEQFF; CDR3 DNA: TGTGCCAGCAGCTTAGACTCCTACAATGAGCAGTTCTTC